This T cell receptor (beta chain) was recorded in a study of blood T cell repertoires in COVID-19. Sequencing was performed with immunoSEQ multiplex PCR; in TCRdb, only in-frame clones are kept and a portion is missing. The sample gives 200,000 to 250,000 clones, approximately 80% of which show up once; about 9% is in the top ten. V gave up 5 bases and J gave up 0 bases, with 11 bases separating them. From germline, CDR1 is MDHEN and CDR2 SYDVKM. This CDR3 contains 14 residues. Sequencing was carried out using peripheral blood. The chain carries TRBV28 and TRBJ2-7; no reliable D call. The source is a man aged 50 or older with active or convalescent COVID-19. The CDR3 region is CASSPGPSSYEQYV. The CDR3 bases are TGTGCCAGCAGTCCGGGTCCCAGCTCCTACGAGCAGTACGTC.